This T cell receptor (beta chain) was sequenced for a study of T cell responses to AZD1222 COVID-19 vaccine. Study-level results: Spike-specific TCR breadth and depth were elevated following two AZD1222 doses. Only a handful of individuals given AZD1222 were seropositive at baseline.

The CDR3 runs 13 residues. Trimming pared 1 base from V and 3 bases from J, leaving 7 bases between. Germline V CDR1 and CDR2: SEHNR, FQNEAQ (reference sequence). Concerning this clone: The antigen is unknown.

Only in-frame clones appear in the TCRdb table, and some are missing; sequencing was by immunoSEQ multiplex PCR. The sample has approximately 93,000 clones; about nine tenths are singletons. Specimen: peripheral blood, collected 28 days after the second AZD1222 dose. The chain is built from TRBV7-9 and TRBJ2-7; D remains unclear. The sequence was obtained from an adult who received the AZD1222 COVID-19 vaccine. CDR3 sequence: CASSLVISYEQYV. The CDR3 DNA follows: TGTGCCAGCAGCTTAGTGATCAGCTACGAGCAGTACGTC.